This T cell receptor (beta chain) was retrieved from a study of regulatory T cells in long-lasting Graves disease. Both iRepertoire HTBI primers and Arm-PCR of CDR3 regions were used to build the TCR beta libraries. TCRdb processed the multiplex PCR reads anew with MiXCR; each CDR3 protein has one entry. The sample lists 350,000 to 500,000 distinct CDR3 sequences; 14% were seen once. Time point in this sample: newly diagnosed GD, antithyroid drugs for less than 3 months. PBMCs were the source of the RNA used for TCR sequencing. This clonotype was seen many times. The germline V gene encodes CDR1 KGHSH and CDR2 LQKENI. Between the trimmed V and J ends, which lost 0 bases and 0 bases, there was a span of 9 bases. The CDR3 runs 16 residues. The sample was also reused in another study, on T cells in Graves' hyperthyroidism and ophthalmopathy.

Sequencing was performed on peripheral blood mononuclear cells (PBMCs), taken at new diagnosis, from a patient treated with antithyroid drugs. The source of this sequence is a woman aged 45-59 years with Graves disease. The chain has TRBV18 and TRBJ1-3; D is unresolved. The CDR3 reads CASSPPGSNSGNTIYF. CDR3 sequence (DNA): TGTGCCAGCTCACCACCGGGCTCGAACTCTGGAAACACCATATATTTT.